This T cell receptor beta chain derives from a study of blood T cell repertoires in COVID-19 (dated by TCRdb to the early 2020s). About the study as a whole: The collaborator samples originated in the United States, Italy and Spain and spanned the acute and convalescent phases of COVID-19. The dataset comprised deeply sampled blood TCRbeta repertoires from subjects exposed to, actively infected with, or recovered from COVID-19. The sample metadata nearly always contained a de-identified subject ID, COVID-19 status, age in years and sex. HLA class I and class II types, where available, came from metadata supplied by the sample provider rather than from assay-based typing. The material from the prospective study consisted of cDNA or gDNA derived from T cells, B-cell-depleted T cells, or PBMCs. Samples were obtained from the ongoing ImmuneRACE study (first 160 participants) and from about 1,300 subjects provided by 6 global collaborators. The repertoires were released in a freely available public database meant as a resource for research on the immune response to SARS-CoV-2. Broader findings and caveats from the paper: The amount of clinical and demographic metadata varied by source and participant and was provided uncurated.

On this clone: The clone's antigen remains unknown. It has no much larger one-base neighbor in the sample; base qualities were not kept.

In Seattle, one collaborating source enrolled patients while the infection was active and tracked those patients longitudinally over the course of disease. Each collaborating institution followed its own protocols to collect whole blood in K2EDTA tubes. For TCRbeta analysis, collaborators shipped samples in one of three forms: frozen whole blood, isolated PBMCs, or DNA extracted from either of those sample types. TCRbeta CDR3 regions were amplified from genomic DNA using the immunoSEQ Assay, a bias-controlled multiplex PCR. Per the source publication's procedure: The number of nucleated cells in each sample was estimated from the amplification of reference gene primers within the assay. To quantify the absolute abundance of each unique TCRbeta CDR3 rearrangement, sequence reads were collapsed and filtered. For each sample, productive Simpson clonality was calculated as the square root of Simpson's diversity index over productive rearrangements. In TCRdb, the immuneACCESS table is reduced to in-frame sequences with V and J assigned. These tables do not hold every clone; where another copy was compared, an unresolved V gene accounts for under half, and the others remain unexplained. That table gives V, J and clone size, and the DNA gave D and trimming. Recorded for this sample are fewer than 60,000 clones; roughly 83% of them occurred a single time. The ten largest clones add up to roughly a tenth of the sample.

The sample was peripheral blood. This clonotype was obtained from a man aged 25-45 years with COVID-19, enrolled during active disease.

The nucleotide sequence reads TGTGCCAGCGTCCGGGTGGAAGGTGGAAACACCATATATTTT. Its amino acids are CASVRVEGGNTIYF. The sequence links TRBV6-6 to TRBJ1-3; confidence is insufficient to name the D gene. The V and J ends are trimmed by 8 bases and 3 bases, leaving 14 bases between them. Reading from cysteine to phenylalanine, the CDR3 counts 14 amino acids. Kept here is only the CDR3 DNA, which spans 42 bases and is read in frame from base 1. CDR1 is given as MNHNY and CDR2 as SVGAGI, both from the germline V gene (reference sequence).